This T cell receptor beta chain was recorded in a study of T cells in narcolepsy. General study points: HCRT-specific and TRIB2-specific autoreactive clonotypes appeared among same-patient CSF and blood CD4+ clonotypes. Reportedly, autoreactive clonotypes were serially detected in patients' blood but not controls'.

As concerns this clone: Its antigen remains unidentified.

CDR3 length: 14 residues. Germline V lookup: CDR1 MDHEN, CDR2 SYDVKM. V shed 7 bases and J 0 bases; nucleotides not matched to a gene: 4. Generated by immunoSEQ multiplex PCR, the TCRdb table keeps only in-frame clones and is missing some. Of roughly 25,000 clones listed, roughly 85% are singletons. This sequence joins TRBV28 and TRBJ2-3, with 7 bases identical to TRBD2. The sample comprised memory (CD45RA-) CD4+ T cells from blood. This receptor was obtained from a human donor in good health. The CDR3 coding sequence is TGTGCCAGCATGGGCGGGGGTAGCACAGATACGCAGTATTTT. Its protein product is CASMGGGSTDTQYF.